The clone carrying this T cell receptor beta chain was picked up one time. These data come from a study of blood T cell repertoires in COVID-19. Study-level information: COVID-19 samples from acute and convalescent phases originated in the United States, Italy and Spain. Sample material is recorded as cDNA or gDNA derived from T cells, B-cell-depleted T cells, or PBMCs.

Germline assignment: CDR1 SQVTM and CDR2 ANQGSEA. This CDR3 comprises 13 residues. J gave up 4 bases and V 4 bases, and 5 bases lay outside the gene matches. Original methodology: Reference gene primer amplification gave nucleated cell count estimates. TCRdb's table, derived via immunoSEQ multiplex PCR, lists solely in-frame clones and lacks some. The DNA gave D and trimming, while V, J and clone size come from that table. This sample has 310,000 or so clones, with roughly 89% found just once. Input material: peripheral blood. The rearrangement links TRBV29-1 to TRBJ2-7, with 9 positions matching TRBD2. The clonotype originates from a man aged 30-40 years with COVID-19, enrolled during active disease. The CDR3, as DNA: TGCAGCGTTGGCGGGAGGGCCGGATACGAGCAGTACTTC. Protein: CSVGGRAGYEQYF.